A selection of T cell receptor beta chains follows, all from one sample in a study of cytomegalovirus exposure and HLA in healthy donors. Only in-frame clones appear in the TCRdb table, and some are missing; sequencing was by immunoSEQ multiplex PCR. The sample holds some 140,000 clones; around two thirds are singletons and the top ten take about 2.6%. Sequencing was performed on PBMCs. The receptors were gathered from a woman aged 40 to 55 in good health and CMV-seronegative. The CDR3 runs from the conserved cysteine through the conserved F or W. A D gene is named only where the DNA matches it firmly. The size field is filled for only some rows; it gives once, few, many or a size class.

-	TRBJ1-1	13	TRBV28	-	CASSLLADTEAFF	TGTGCCAGCAGTTTATTAGCGGACACTGAAGCTTTCTTT
TRBD2	TRBJ2-2	19	TRBV10-3	-	CAIRPGLAGGNQNTGELFF	TGTGCCATCAGGCCGGGACTAGCGGGGGGCAACCAGAACACCGGGGAGCTGTTTTTT
TRBD2	TRBJ2-2	15	TRBV27	-	CASSPRRLAGGELFF	TGTGCCAGCAGTCCAAGGCGACTAGCGGGGGGGGAGCTGTTTTTT
TRBD2	TRBJ2-1	14	TRBV6-5	-	CASSLAGPYNEQFF	TGTGCCAGCAGCCTAGCGGGGCCATACAATGAGCAGTTCTTC
-	TRBJ1-2	14	TRBV10-1	-	CASSERGLPESYTF	TGCGCCAGCAGTGAACGGGGATTGCCGGAGAGCTACACCTTC
-	TRBJ1-1	15	TRBV5-1	-	CASSLKMPRGTEAFF	TGCGCCAGCAGCTTGAAAATGCCTAGGGGCACTGAAGCTTTCTTT
-	TRBJ1-6	16	TRBV7-8	-	CASSPRQPTLNSPLHF	TGTGCCAGCAGCCCCCGACAGCCGACTCTTAATTCACCCCTCCACTTT
TRBD1	TRBJ1-2	15	TRBV6-6	few	CASIDSGTGSDGYTF	TGTGCCAGCATCGACTCCGGGACAGGGAGTGACGGCTACACCTTC
TRBD1	TRBJ1-6	15	TRBV5-1	-	CASSLEGTDNSPLHF	TGCGCCAGCAGCTTGGAGGGGACAGATAATTCACCCCTCCACTTT
TRBD1	TRBJ2-5	14	TRBV6-5	-	CASSPGTGQETQYF	TGTGCCAGCAGCCCGGGGACAGGTCAAGAGACCCAGTACTTC
TRBD2	TRBJ2-1	16	TRBV5-1	-	CASSLRLAGTYNEQFF	TGCGCCAGCAGCTTGCGGCTAGCGGGGACCTACAATGAGCAGTTCTTC
-	TRBJ1-6	15	TRBV11-2	-	CASSLDTGPNSPLHF	TGTGCCAGCAGCTTAGATACGGGTCCGAATTCACCCCTCCACTTT
TRBD1	TRBJ1-4	15	TRBV7-8	-	CASSSGTGGSVELFF	TGTGCCAGCAGCTCCGGGACAGGGGGAAGTGTGGAACTGTTTTTT
-	TRBJ1-3	14	TRBV5-6	-	CASSLAGVGNTIYF	TGTGCCAGCAGCTTGGCAGGGGTCGGAAACACCATATATTTT
-	TRBJ1-1	14	TRBV27	-	CASSLSQGITEAFF	TGTGCCAGCAGTTTATCTCAGGGGATCACTGAAGCTTTCTTT
-	TRBJ1-6	14	TRBV5-1	-	CATSTGSGNSPLHF	TGCGCCACCTCGACAGGATCGGGGAATTCACCCCTCCACTTT